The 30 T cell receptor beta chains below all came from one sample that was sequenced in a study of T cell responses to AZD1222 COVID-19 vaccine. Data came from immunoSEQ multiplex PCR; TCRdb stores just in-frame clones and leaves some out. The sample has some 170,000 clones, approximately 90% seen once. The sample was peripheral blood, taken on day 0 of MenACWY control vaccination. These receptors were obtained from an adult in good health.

CDR3 DNA sequence: TGCGCCAGCAGCGTACAGGGGGCAGCTGAAGCTTTCTTT. Translated: CASSVQGAAEAFF. The chain joins TRBV5-1 to TRBJ1-1; TRBD1 agrees at 9 bases. Per germline, CDR1 SGHRS and CDR2 YFSETQ. The CDR3 length is 13 residues. Losses at the gene ends were 4 bases for V and 6 bases for J; bases not matched to a gene: 4.

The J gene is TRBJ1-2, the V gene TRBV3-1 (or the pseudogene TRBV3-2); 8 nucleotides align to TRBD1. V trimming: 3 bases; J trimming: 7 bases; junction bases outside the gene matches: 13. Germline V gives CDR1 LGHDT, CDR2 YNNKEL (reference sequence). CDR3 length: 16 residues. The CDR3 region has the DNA TGTGCCAGCAGCCACCTCGGAGAGCAGGGGGCGAGTGGCTACACCTTC. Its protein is CASSHLGEQGASGYTF.

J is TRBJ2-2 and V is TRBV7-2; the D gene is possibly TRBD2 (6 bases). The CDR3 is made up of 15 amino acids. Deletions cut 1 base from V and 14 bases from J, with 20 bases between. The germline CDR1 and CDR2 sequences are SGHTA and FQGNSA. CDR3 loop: CASSLGGTDTSRLFF. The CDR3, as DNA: TGTGCCAGCAGCTTAGGGGGGACGGATACTAGCCGTCTGTTTTTT.

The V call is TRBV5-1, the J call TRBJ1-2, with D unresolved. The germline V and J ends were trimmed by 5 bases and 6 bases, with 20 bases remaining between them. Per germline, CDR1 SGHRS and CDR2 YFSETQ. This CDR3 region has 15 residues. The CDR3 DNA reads TGCGCCAGCAGTTCCCTCGGACGTCCAGTGAATGGCTACACCTTC. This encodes CASSSLGRPVNGYTF.

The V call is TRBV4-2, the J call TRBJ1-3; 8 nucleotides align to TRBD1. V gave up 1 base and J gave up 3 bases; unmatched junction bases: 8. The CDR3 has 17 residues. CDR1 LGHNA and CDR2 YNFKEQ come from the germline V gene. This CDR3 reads CASSQATRGQDGNTIYF. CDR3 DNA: TGTGCCAGCAGCCAAGCCACCAGGGGGCAAGATGGAAACACCATATATTTT.

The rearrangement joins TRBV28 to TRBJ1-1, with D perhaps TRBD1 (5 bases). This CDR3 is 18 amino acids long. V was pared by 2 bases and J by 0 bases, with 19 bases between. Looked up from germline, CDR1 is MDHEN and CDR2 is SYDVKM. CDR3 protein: CASSLHRFAGALNTEAFF. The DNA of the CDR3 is TGTGCCAGCAGTTTACATAGATTCGCCGGGGCTTTGAACACTGAAGCTTTCTTT.

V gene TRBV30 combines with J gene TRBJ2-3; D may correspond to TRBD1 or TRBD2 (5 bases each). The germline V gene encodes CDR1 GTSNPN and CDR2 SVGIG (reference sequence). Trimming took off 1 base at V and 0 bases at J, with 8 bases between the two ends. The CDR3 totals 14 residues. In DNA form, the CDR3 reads TGTGCCTGGAGTGGGGGCGGGAGCACAGATACGCAGTATTTT. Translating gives CAWSGGGSTDTQYF. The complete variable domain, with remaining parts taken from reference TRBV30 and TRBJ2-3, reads SQTIHQWPATLVQPVGSPLSLECTVEGTSNPNLYWYRQAAGRGLQLLFYSVGIGQISSEVPQNLSASRPQDRQFILSSKKLLLSDSGFYLCAWSGGGSTDTQYFGPGTRLTVL.

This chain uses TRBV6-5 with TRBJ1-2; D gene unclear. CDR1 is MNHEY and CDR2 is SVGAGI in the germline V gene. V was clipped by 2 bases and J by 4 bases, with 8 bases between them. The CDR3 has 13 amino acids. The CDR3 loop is CASSYGQAYGYTF. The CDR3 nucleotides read TGTGCCAGCAGTTACGGGCAGGCCTATGGCTACACCTTC.

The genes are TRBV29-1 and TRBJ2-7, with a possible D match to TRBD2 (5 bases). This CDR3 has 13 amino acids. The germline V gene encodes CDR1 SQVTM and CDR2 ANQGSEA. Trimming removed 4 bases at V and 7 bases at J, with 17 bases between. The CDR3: CSVGSDFGREQYF. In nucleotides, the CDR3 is TGCAGCGTTGGGTCGGACTTCGGTCGGGAGCAGTACTTC.

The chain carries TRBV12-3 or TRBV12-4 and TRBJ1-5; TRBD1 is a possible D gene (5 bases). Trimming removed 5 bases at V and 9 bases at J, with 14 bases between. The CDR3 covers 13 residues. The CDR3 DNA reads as TGTGCCAGCAGTCCCCACAGACAGATGCCCCAGCATTTT. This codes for CASSPHRQMPQHF.

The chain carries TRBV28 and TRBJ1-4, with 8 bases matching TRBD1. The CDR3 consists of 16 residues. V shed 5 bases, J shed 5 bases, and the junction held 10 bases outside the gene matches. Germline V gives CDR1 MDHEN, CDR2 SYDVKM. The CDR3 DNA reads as TGTGCCAGCAGTAATACCGGGACAGGCGGGAATGAAAAACTGTTTTTT. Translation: CASSNTGTGGNEKLFF.

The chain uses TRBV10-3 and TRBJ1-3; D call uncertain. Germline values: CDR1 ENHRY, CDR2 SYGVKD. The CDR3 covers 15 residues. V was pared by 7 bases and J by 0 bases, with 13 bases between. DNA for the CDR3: TGTGCCATCACAAAACAAGCAGGCTCTGGAAACACCATATATTTT. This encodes CAITKQAGSGNTIYF.

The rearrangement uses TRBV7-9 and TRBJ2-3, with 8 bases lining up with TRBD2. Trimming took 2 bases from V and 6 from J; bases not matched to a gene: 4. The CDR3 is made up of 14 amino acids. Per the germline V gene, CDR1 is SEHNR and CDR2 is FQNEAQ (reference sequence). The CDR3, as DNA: TGTGCCAGCAGCTTAACGGGAGGGGGGGATACGCAGTATTTT. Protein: CASSLTGGGDTQYF.

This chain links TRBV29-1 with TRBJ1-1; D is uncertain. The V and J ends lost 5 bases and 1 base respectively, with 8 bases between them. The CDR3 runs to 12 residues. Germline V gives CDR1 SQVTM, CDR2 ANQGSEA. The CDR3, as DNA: TGCAGCGTTCGGAAAGCGAACACTGAAGCTTTCTTT. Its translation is CSVRKANTEAFF.

In DNA, the CDR3 is TGTGCCAGCAACTTAGCGGGAGCGAGCACAGATACGCAGTATTTT. It specifies CASNLAGASTDTQYF. The chain recombines TRBV6-6 with TRBJ2-3, with TRBD2 matching over 9 bases. The CDR3 has 15 residues. CDR1 MNHNY and CDR2 SVGAGI come from the germline V gene (reference sequence). V dropped 7 bases and J dropped 0; count of bases not matched to a gene: 5.

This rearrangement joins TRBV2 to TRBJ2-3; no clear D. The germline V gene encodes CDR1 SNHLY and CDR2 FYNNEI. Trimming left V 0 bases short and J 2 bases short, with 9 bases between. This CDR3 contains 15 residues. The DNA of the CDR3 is TGTGCCAGCAGTGAAGCGCTTCACTTCACAGATACGCAGTATTTT. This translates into CASSEALHFTDTQYF.

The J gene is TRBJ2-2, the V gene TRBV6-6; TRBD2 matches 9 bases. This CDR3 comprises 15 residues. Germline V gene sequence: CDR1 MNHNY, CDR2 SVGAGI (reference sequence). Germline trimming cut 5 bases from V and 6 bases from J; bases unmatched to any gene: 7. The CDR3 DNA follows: TGTGCCAGCAGTCGCCGGGGACTAGCCGCCGGGGAGCTGTTTTTT. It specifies CASSRRGLAAGELFF.

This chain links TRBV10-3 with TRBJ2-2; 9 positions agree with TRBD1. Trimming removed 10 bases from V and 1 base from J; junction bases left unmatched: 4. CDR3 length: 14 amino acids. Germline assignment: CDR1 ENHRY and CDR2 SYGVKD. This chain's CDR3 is CATRDRENTGELFF. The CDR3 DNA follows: TGTGCCACGAGGGACAGGGAGAACACCGGGGAGCTGTTTTTT.

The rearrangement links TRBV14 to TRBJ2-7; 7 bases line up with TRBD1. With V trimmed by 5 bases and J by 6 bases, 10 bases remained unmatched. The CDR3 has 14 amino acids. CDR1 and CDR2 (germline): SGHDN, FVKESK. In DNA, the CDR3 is TGTGCCAGCAGCGCCCGGGATAGGGGGCGCGAGCAGTACTTC. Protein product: CASSARDRGREQYF.

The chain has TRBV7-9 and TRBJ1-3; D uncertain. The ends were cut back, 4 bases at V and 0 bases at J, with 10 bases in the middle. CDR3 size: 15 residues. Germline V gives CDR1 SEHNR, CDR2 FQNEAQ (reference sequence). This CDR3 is CASSYGGSSGNTIYF. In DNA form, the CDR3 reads TGTGCCAGCAGCTACGGTGGGAGCTCTGGAAACACCATATATTTT. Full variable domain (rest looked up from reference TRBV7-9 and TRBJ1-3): DTGVSQNPRHKITKRGQNVTFRCDPISEHNRLYWYRQTLGQGPEFLTYFQNEAQLEKSRLLSDRFSAERPKGSFSTLEIQRTEQGDSAMYLCASSYGGSSGNTIYFGEGSWLTVV.

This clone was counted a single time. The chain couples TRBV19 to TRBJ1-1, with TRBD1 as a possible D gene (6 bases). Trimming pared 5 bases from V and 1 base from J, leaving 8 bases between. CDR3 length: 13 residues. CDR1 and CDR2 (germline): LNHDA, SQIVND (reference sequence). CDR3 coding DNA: TGTGCCAGTAGTCAAGGGGGGAACACTGAAGCTTTCTTT. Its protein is CASSQGGNTEAFF.

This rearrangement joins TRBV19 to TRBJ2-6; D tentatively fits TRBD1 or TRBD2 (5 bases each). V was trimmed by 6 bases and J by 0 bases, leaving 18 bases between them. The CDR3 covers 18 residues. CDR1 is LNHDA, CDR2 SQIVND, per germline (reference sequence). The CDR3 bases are TGTGCCAGTAGCCCAACCCCCGGGGCATACTCTGGGGCCAACGTCCTGACTTTC. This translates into CASSPTPGAYSGANVLTF.

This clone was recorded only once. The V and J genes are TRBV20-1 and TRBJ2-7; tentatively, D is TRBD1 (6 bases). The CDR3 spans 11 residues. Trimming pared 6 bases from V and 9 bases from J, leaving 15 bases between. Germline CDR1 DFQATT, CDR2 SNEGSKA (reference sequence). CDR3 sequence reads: CSAQDRSGQYF. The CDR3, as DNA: TGCAGTGCGCAGGACAGAAGCGGGCAGTACTTC.

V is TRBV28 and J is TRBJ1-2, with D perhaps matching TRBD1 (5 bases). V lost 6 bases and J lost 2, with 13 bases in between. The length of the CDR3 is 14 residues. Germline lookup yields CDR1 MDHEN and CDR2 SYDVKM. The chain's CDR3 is CASRRRGVNYGYTF. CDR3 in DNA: TGTGCCAGCAGGAGAAGAGGGGTAAACTATGGCTACACCTTC.

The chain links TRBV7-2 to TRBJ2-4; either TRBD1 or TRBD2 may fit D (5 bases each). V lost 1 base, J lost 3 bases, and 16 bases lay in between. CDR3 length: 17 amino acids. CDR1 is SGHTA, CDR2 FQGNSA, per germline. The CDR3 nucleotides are TGTGCCAGCAGCTTAGGATTGGTGGGACCCATCAAAAACATTCAGTACTTC. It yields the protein CASSLGLVGPIKNIQYF.

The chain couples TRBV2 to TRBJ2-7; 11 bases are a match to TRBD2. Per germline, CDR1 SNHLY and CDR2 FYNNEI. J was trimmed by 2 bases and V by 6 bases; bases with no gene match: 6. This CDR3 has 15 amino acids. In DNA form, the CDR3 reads TGTGCCAGCAGCCCGGGACTAGCGGTGACCTACGAGCAGTACTTC. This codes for CASSPGLAVTYEQYF.

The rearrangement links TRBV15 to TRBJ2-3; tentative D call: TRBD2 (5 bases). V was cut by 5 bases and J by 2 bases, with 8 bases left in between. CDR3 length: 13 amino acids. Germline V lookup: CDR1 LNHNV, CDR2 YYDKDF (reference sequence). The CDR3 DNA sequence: TGTGCCACCAGCCTAGCCGACACAGATACGCAGTATTTT. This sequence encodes CATSLADTDTQYF. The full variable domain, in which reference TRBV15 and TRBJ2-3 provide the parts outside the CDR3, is DAMVIQNPRYQVTQFGKPVTLSCSQTLNHNVMYWYQQKSSQAPKLLFHYYDKDFNNEADTPDNFQSRRPNTSFCFLDIRSPGLGDTAMYLCATSLADTDTQYFGPGTRLTVL.

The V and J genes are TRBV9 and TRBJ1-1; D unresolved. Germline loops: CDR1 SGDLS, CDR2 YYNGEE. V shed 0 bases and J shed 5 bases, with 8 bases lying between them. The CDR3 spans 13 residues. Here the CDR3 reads CASSVGAGTEAFF. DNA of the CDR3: TGTGCCAGCAGCGTAGGGGCTGGAACTGAAGCTTTCTTT.

CDR3 in DNA: TGTGCCAGCACCTCCAGGGGGGTTACTGAAGCTTTCTTT. Amino acids: CASTSRGVTEAFF. The V and J genes are TRBV25-1 and TRBJ1-1; 7 bases line up with TRBD1. The CDR3 has 13 amino acids. Germline V gene sequence: CDR1 MGHDK, CDR2 SYGVNS. The J segment lost 5 bases and the V segment lost 7 bases, leaving 7 bases of the junction unmatched.

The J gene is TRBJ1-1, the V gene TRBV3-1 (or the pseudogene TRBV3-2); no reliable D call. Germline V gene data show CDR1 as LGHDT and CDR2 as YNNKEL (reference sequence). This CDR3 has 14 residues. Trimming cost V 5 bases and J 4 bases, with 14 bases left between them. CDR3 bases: TGTGCCAGCAGCACGGGCACCCGGCCCACTGAAGCTTTCTTT. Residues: CASSTGTRPTEAFF.